This T cell receptor beta chain appears in the sequencing data of a study of regulatory T cells in long-lasting Graves disease. This clonotype has more than one count but fewer than ten. Through Arm-PCR of CDR3 regions and iRepertoire HTBI primers, TCR beta libraries were built. From the multiplex PCR reads, TCRdb called clonotypes with MiXCR, one entry per CDR3 protein. The data contain about 450,000 distinct CDR3 sequences, approximately 15% of them singletons. The ends were cut back, 3 bases at V and 4 bases at J, with 10 bases in the middle. Germline values: CDR1 SEHNR, CDR2 FQNEAQ (reference sequence). The CDR3 spans 14 residues. Time point denoted: newly diagnosed GD, antithyroid drugs for less than 3 months. From RNA extracted from PBMCs, the TCR library was made. These data also featured in a second study, about T cells in Graves' hyperthyroidism and ophthalmopathy. That work states: For ophthalmopathy, model prediction preceded onset by a median roughly 6.2 months.

The chain has TRBV7-9 and TRBJ1-5; no firm D call. Specimen: peripheral blood mononuclear cells (PBMCs), collected at new diagnosis, from a patient treated with antithyroid drugs. The clonotype originates from a woman aged 45-65 years with Graves disease. The DNA of the CDR3 is TGTGCCAGCAGCTTCGACGGCAATAATCAGCCCCAGCATTTT. Protein sequence: CASSFDGNNQPQHF.